This T cell receptor beta chain was observed in a study of neurological immune-mediated disorders. The authors produced cDNA by 5'RACE using 10-nucleotide random UMIs. MiXCR, run by TCRdb on the 5' RACE reads, gives a single entry per CDR3 protein. Here the sample spans more than 50,000 distinct CDR3 sequences, nearly 25% being singletons. In its sample, this clonotype was seen many times. CDR3 length: 13 amino acids. Trimming left V 1 base short and J 4 bases short, with 6 bases between. The germline gives CDR1 SGDLS, CDR2 YYNGEE. Indicated time point: technical triplicate 2. The sequencing input was PBMCs. The TCR was taken from a man aged 55-75 years with HTLV-1-associated myelopathy (HAM/TSP). J is TRBJ2-1 and V is TRBV9, with D hard to call. The chain's CDR3 is CASSVSPYNEQFF. The CDR3 DNA sequence: TGTGCCAGCAGCGTATCGCCTTACAATGAGCAGTTCTTC.